Listed below are T cell receptor beta chains from one sample, sequenced in a study of beta chain features in type 1 diabetes. Sequencing used immunoSEQ multiplex PCR; TCRdb keeps in-frame clones, though not all of them. The sample holds fewer than 350,000 clones; around 20% are singletons and the top ten take approximately 0.046%. Sequencing used naive CD4+ T cells from blood. These receptors were taken from a woman younger than 35 in good health. Each CDR3 is given with its conserved first and last residue. The D gene is left open where the match is weak. Size is stated for part of the rows, as once, few or many counts, or as a class when the clone is expanded.

TRBJ1-1,TRBV2,.,few,CASSGTGGWTEAFF,TGTGCCAGCAGTGGAACGGGGGGTTGGACTGAAGCTTTCTTT
TRBJ2-5,TRBV30,TRBD2,few,CAWSVGLREGETQYF,TGTGCCTGGAGTGTCGGTTTGCGGGAGGGAGAGACCCAGTACTTC
TRBJ2-1,TRBV30,.,.,CAWSTTGSYEQFF,TGTGCCTGGAGTACTACGGGGTCTTATGAGCAGTTCTTC
TRBJ1-2,TRBV7-9,TRBD1,few,CASSSYRRTGKEDGYTF,TGTGCCAGCAGCTCCTATCGCCGGACAGGGAAGGAGGATGGCTACACCTTC
TRBJ2-3,TRBV30,TRBD2,few,CAWSGLTSGRGDTQYF,TGTGCCTGGAGTGGTTTGACTAGCGGGAGAGGAGATACGCAGTATTTT
TRBJ1-6,TRBV30,TRBD1,.,CAWNAQRTGKLLRSPLHF,TGTGCCTGGAACGCCCAACGGACAGGGAAGCTTCTGCGCTCACCCCTCCACTTT
TRBJ2-4,TRBV15,TRBD2,few,CATRLTGGGFQYF,TGTGCCACCAGGTTAACGGGGGGGGGATTTCAGTACTTC
TRBJ2-1,TRBV9,TRBD1,few,CASRGQGTGGSGEQFF,TGTGCCAGCAGGGGTCAGGGGACAGGGGGCTCGGGTGAGCAGTTCTTC
TRBJ1-2,TRBV11-2,.,.,CASSLDVGVEGYTF,TGTGCCAGCAGCTTAGACGTGGGCGTAGAAGGCTACACCTTC
TRBJ2-5,TRBV7-7,TRBD1,.,CASSYSRGLETQYF,TGTGCTAGCAGCTACAGCAGGGGGCTAGAGACCCAGTACTTC
TRBJ1-2,TRBV4-1,TRBD1,.,CASSPGGNYGYTF,TGCGCCAGCAGCCCAGGGGGCAACTATGGCTACACCTTC
TRBJ1-1,TRBV4-2,.,.,CASSLSGGVNTEAFF,TGTGCCAGCAGCCTCAGTGGGGGGGTGAACACTGAAGCTTTCTTT
TRBJ2-6,TRBV2,.,few,CASSEWAHSGANVLTF,TGTGCCAGCAGTGAGTGGGCCCACTCTGGGGCCAACGTCCTGACTTTC
TRBJ2-7,TRBV6-1,.,few,CASSDPPAGVSEQYF,TGTGCCAGCAGTGACCCCCCGGCCGGGGTTAGCGAGCAGTACTTC
TRBJ2-1,TRBV4-1,TRBD2,.,CASSPTLLAGGTYEQFF,TGCGCCAGCAGCCCTACCCTACTAGCGGGAGGGACATATGAGCAGTTCTTC
TRBJ2-1,TRBV7-2,TRBD2,.,CASSLISGSVNEQFF,TGTGCCAGCAGCTTAATTAGCGGGAGTGTCAATGAGCAGTTCTTC
TRBJ2-1,TRBV4-1,TRBD2,.,CASSQPTSGRWNEQFF,TGCGCCAGCAGCCAACCGACTAGCGGGAGGTGGAATGAGCAGTTCTTC
TRBJ1-5,TRBV30,.,few,CAWSRLERNQPQHF,TGTGCCTGGAGTCGGTTAGAACGGAATCAGCCCCAGCATTTT
TRBJ2-7,TRBV5-6,TRBD1,.,CASSLQGGTYEQYF,TGTGCCAGCAGCTTACAGGGGGGTACCTACGAGCAGTACTTC
TRBJ2-2,TRBV25-1,.,.,CASSEYGPPGRGELFF,TGTGCCAGCAGTGAATATGGACCGCCAGGGCGCGGGGAGCTGTTTTTT
TRBJ1-2,TRBV15,.,.,CATSRDPGDRGYTF,TGTGCCACCAGCAGAGATCCAGGGGATAGGGGCTACACCTTC
TRBJ2-1,TRBV30,.,.,CAWETGSRQSFF,TGTGCCTGGGAGACAGGCTCCAGGCAGTCGTTCTTC
TRBJ2-1,TRBV30,TRBD2,.,CAWKGSERDYNEQFF,TGTGCCTGGAAGGGGTCCGAGCGGGACTACAATGAGCAGTTCTTC
TRBJ2-7,TRBV7-9,.,.,CASSPGLSFWDEQYF,TGTGCCAGCAGCCCCGGACTTTCTTTTTGGGACGAGCAGTACTTC
TRBJ2-7,TRBV5-1,TRBD2,.,CASSLDAGEYYEQYF,TGCGCCAGCAGCTTGGACGCGGGGGAATACTACGAGCAGTACTTC
TRBJ2-2,TRBV2,TRBD1,.,CASSAGTANTGELFF,TGTGCCAGCAGCGCCGGGACAGCTAACACCGGGGAGCTGTTTTTT
TRBJ1-2,TRBV18,.,few,CASSPPSYHYGYTF,TGTGCCAGCTCACCACCGTCTTATCACTATGGCTACACCTTC
TRBJ2-3,TRBV9,TRBD2,few,CASSVNAGGSSQYF,TGTGCCAGCAGCGTTAATGCGGGGGGTTCTTCGCAGTATTTT
TRBJ2-3,TRBV4-1,TRBD2,few,CASSQDVLALDTQYF,TGCGCCAGCAGCCAAGATGTACTAGCGTTGGATACGCAGTATTTT
TRBJ2-7,TRBV4-1,TRBD2,.,CASSQASGGIYEQYF,TGCGCCAGCAGCCAAGCTAGCGGGGGAATCTACGAGCAGTACTTC
TRBJ2-3,TRBV7-2,.,.,CASSLGLRADTQYF,TGTGCCAGCAGCTTAGGACTACGGGCAGATACGCAGTATTTT
TRBJ1-3,TRBV15,.,few,CATSRDPGRVVGNTIYF,TGTGCCACCAGCAGAGATCCTGGCAGGGTTGTTGGAAACACCATATATTTT
TRBJ1-1,TRBV30,TRBD1,few,CACYRGQNTEAFF,TGTGCCTGTTACAGGGGCCAGAACACTGAAGCTTTCTTT
TRBJ2-1,TRBV5-6,TRBD2,.,CASSLRDYFLYNEQFF,TGTGCCAGCAGCTTGAGGGACTATTTTCTATACAATGAGCAGTTCTTC
TRBJ2-3,TRBV9,TRBD2,.,CASSARTSGGDTQYF,TGTGCCAGCAGCGCGCGGACTAGCGGGGGAGATACGCAGTATTTT
TRBJ2-3,TRBV19,.,.,CASSPPSGDTQYF,TGTGCCAGTAGTCCCCCTTCAGGGGATACGCAGTATTTT
TRBJ1-1,TRBV6-1,.,few,CASARSGPNTEAFF,TGTGCCAGCGCCCGAAGTGGCCCGAACACTGAAGCTTTCTTT
TRBJ1-2,TRBV7-9,.,few,CASSPSRTVLDGYTF,TGTGCCAGCAGCCCATCCCGGACAGTTTTGGATGGCTACACCTTC
TRBJ1-1,TRBV4-1,TRBD1,.,CASSQVGARTGGHTEAFF,TGCGCCAGCAGCCAAGTAGGCGCGAGGACAGGGGGGCACACTGAAGCTTTCTTT
TRBJ2-3,TRBV5-1,TRBD2,few,CASSPTSGGVVDTQYF,TGCGCCAGCAGCCCGACTAGCGGGGGGGTTGTAGATACGCAGTATTTT
TRBJ1-1,TRBV29-1,.,.,CSVETLGGKSAFF,TGCAGCGTTGAAACCTTGGGGGGGAAGTCAGCTTTCTTT
TRBJ2-5,TRBV5-1,.,.,CASSLAGAGSETQYF,TGCGCCAGCAGCTTGGCCGGGGCGGGGTCAGAGACCCAGTACTTC
TRBJ2-1,TRBV5-4,TRBD2,few,CASSVPTSHEQFF,TGTGCCAGCAGCGTACCGACTAGCCATGAGCAGTTCTTC
TRBJ2-5,TRBV7-2,TRBD2,few,CASSSGLAGVETQYF,TGTGCCAGCAGCTCTGGACTAGCGGGAGTAGAGACCCAGTACTTC
TRBJ2-7,TRBV25-1,.,.,CASSERERYEQYF,TGTGCCAGCAGTGAAAGGGAGCGCTATGAGCAGTACTTC
TRBJ1-2,TRBV5-1,.,.,CASRLEGYGYTF,TGCGCCAGCAGGCTTGAGGGCTATGGCTACACCTTC
TRBJ2-1,TRBV5-4,TRBD2,.,CASSWPASGRDGEQFF,TGTGCCAGCAGCTGGCCCGCTAGCGGGAGGGATGGTGAGCAGTTCTTC
TRBJ1-1,TRBV10-3,.,.,CAINGVENTEAFF,TGTGCCATCAACGGAGTAGAGAACACTGAAGCTTTCTTT
TRBJ2-3,TRBV6-1,TRBD2,.,CASTEREVVTDTQYF,TGTGCCAGCACAGAGCGGGAGGTAGTTACAGATACGCAGTATTTT
TRBJ2-1,TRBV4-3,TRBD2,few,CASSQDMSGAYNEQFF,TGCGCCAGCAGCCAAGATATGAGCGGGGCCTACAATGAGCAGTTCTTC
TRBJ1-1,TRBV4-1,.,.,CASGLTGYNEAFF,TGCGCCAGCGGTCTCACAGGGTATAATGAAGCTTTCTTT
TRBJ2-5,TRBV2,TRBD2,.,CASSEGLAGETQYF,TGTGCCAGCAGTGAAGGACTAGCGGGGGAGACCCAGTACTTC
TRBJ2-5,TRBV5-4,TRBD2,few,CASSLRLAGAQETQYF,TGTGCCAGCAGCTTACGGCTAGCGGGAGCCCAAGAGACCCAGTACTTC
TRBJ1-1,TRBV5-1,.,.,CASSTDRANTEAFF,TGCGCCAGCAGCACGGACAGAGCGAACACTGAAGCTTTCTTT